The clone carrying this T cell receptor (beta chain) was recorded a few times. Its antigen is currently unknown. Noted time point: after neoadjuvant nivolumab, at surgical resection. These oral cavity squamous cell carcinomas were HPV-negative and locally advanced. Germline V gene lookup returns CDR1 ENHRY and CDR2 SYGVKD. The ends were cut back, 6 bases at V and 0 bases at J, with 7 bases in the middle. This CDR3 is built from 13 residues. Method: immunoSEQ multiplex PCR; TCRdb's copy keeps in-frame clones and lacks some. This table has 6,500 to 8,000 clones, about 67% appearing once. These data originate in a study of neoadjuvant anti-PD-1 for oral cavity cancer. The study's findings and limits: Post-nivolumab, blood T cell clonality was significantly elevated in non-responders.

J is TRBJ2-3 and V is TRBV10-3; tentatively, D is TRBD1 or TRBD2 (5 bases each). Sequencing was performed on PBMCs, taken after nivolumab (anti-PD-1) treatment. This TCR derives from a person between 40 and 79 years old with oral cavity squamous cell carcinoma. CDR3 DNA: TGTGCCATCAGGGGACGTAGCACAGATACGCAGTATTTT. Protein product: CAIRGRSTDTQYF.